The entry below gives a single TCR beta chain sequence along with its context. Its antigen target is currently unknown. The record has no base qualities; no much larger clone is one base away. These data come from a study of vaccination effects on CD4 cells after COVID-19 (dated by TCRdb to between 2021 and 2024). As for the study more broadly: Post-vaccine samples across the study were collected a median of 72 days after the second dose, with a range of 14 to 241. SARS-CoV-2 spike-specific CD4+ TCR repertoires were compared before and after mRNA vaccination in COVID-19 convalescent patients and in infection-naive vaccine recipients. The full study included over 8 COVID-19 convalescent patients and a few SARS-CoV-2-naive healthy vaccine recipients. Cultures from other donors in the study were sequenced using the Oncomine TCR Beta short-read assay on an Illumina iSeq 100. The investigation overall reported the following: The study was limited by a small number of convalescent patients and lacked early post-infection timepoints. Among healthy vaccine recipients, nearly all vaccine-induced clones were SARS-CoV-2 mono-reactive, and just 1 of 255 was cross-reactive with common cold coronaviruses. Clones induced by infection and clones induced by vaccination both contracted markedly at late timepoints after vaccination, which fits with T cell responses waning over time.

The germline V gene encodes CDR1 SEHNR and CDR2 FQNEAQ (reference sequence). Relative to germline, V is missing 4 bases and J is missing 4 bases, with 9 bases of the junction outside any gene match. The CDR3 starts with the cysteine, ends with the phenylalanine, and has 16 residues. The entry retains the CDR3 DNA only, 48 bases that are in frame from base 1. To identify antigen-specific CD4+ T cell clonotypes by their expansion, the ViraFEST assay first stimulated PBMC with viral peptide pools and then applied TCR sequencing. After approximately 11 days of culture, CD4+ T cells were isolated with the EasySep CD4+ T cell isolation kit. Each participant received two doses of an mRNA SARS-CoV-2 vaccine, either BNT162b2 or mRNA-1273. The absence of prior SARS-CoV-2 infection in healthy vaccine recipients was confirmed by negative nucleocapsid antibodies before and after vaccination. Each well held two million PBMC cultured in IMDM containing roughly 5% human AB serum, 8.5 to 10 IU/ml IL-2 and gentamicin, along with roughly 10 ug/ml peptides. Half of the culture medium was replaced with fresh IL-2-containing medium on days 3 and 7. Each peptide stimulation condition was cultured in triplicate wells unless otherwise noted. Using Ficoll-Paque Plus gradient centrifugation, PBMC were separated from whole blood and then either used fresh or cryopreserved at -140C. The overlapping peptide pools covered the spike proteins of SARS-CoV-2 and of the common cold coronaviruses HCoV-NL63, HCoV-OC43 and HCoV-229E. The QIAamp micro DNA kit was used to extract genomic DNA from the cultured CD4+ T cells.

Libraries came from the immunoSEQ multiplex PCR assay. DNA from the cultured, isolated CD4+ T cells was subjected to TCR beta CDR3 sequencing. On the authors' methods: Non-productive TCR sequences were discarded, and reads were trimmed to the CDR3 region, with only CDR3s of 7 or more amino acids retained. Antigen-specific clonotypes were identified with the MANAFEST web app by comparing expansion in peptide wells against reference cultures. To be called positive, a clone needed expansion at FDR<0.05 compared with the reference and with all other wells, an odds ratio greater than 5, and a frequency greater than 0.1% in two replicate wells. Cross-reactive clonotypes were defined as significantly expanded in SARS-CoV-2 spike wells and in at least one common cold coronavirus spike condition. CDR3 similarity was assessed by Levenshtein distance using the stringdist R package, and unrooted trees were constructed with ape in R 3.6.1. The source is immuneACCESS, and TCRdb retained only in-frame sequences with V and J called. Part of the clones is not carried over; for the studies checked, unresolved V genes explain less than half of this, and the remainder is unexplained. V, J and clone size derive from that table, while D and trimming were established from the DNA sequence. This sample comprises tens of thousands of clones, about 66% of them detected only once. The ten largest clones represent about 8.1% of the sample.

The sequence joins TRBV7-9 to TRBJ2-3, with 9 junctional bases fitting TRBD2. The sequence was obtained from a human donor who received a COVID-19 vaccine. Specimen: CD4+ T cells from PBMCs cultured with SARS-CoV-2 spike peptides, collected after COVID-19 vaccination. This specimen's cell subset or site label, interpreted: SARS-CoV-2 spike overlapping peptide pool stimulation. The CDR3 corresponds to CASSWRLAAGSDTQYF. The DNA is as follows: TGTGCCAGCAGCTGGAGACTAGCGGCGGGGTCAGATACGCAGTATTTT.